This entry describes one T cell receptor (beta chain). Its antigen is unidentified. The record originates from a study of OX40 agonist ivuxolimab in advanced cancers. Study-wide results and limits: Among the lowest peripheral clonal expansion occurred in 0.1-3.0 mg/kg partial responders.

Libraries were prepared by immunoSEQ multiplex PCR; TCRdb keeps only in-frame clonotypes and omits some of them. The sample has over 85,000 clones, around four fifths seen once; the top ten hold roughly 1.1%. This CDR3 is 14 amino acids long. The germline V and J ends were trimmed by 4 bases and 1 base, with 13 bases remaining between them. CDR1 and CDR2 (germline): SQVTM, ANQGSEA. This specimen was CD4+ or CD8+ T cells sorted from blood, taken in a trial of the OX40 agonist ivuxolimab. The receptor was isolated from an adult with an advanced solid tumor such as melanoma, head and neck, liver or kidney cancer. The chain employs TRBV29-1 and TRBJ1-1; no clear D gene. The CDR3 coding sequence is TGCAGCGTTGGGCCTAGTGTCGGGAACACTGAAGCTTTCTTT. Its protein product is CSVGPSVGNTEAFF.